This is a list of T cell receptor beta chains from one sample in a study of blood T cell repertoires in COVID-19. Data came from immunoSEQ multiplex PCR; TCRdb stores just in-frame clones and leaves some out. Among over 200,000 clones listed, nearly 90% were seen once. The material sequenced was peripheral blood. These receptor sequences come from a human donor in a cohort sampled during active COVID-19. Both conserved end residues are part of each CDR3. The D gene is left open where the match is weak. Some rows mark clone size as missing; the rest say once, few, many or name a class of expanded clone.

V	size	J	D	CDR3	DNA
TRBV18	-	TRBJ2-6	-	CASSLFGTPSGANVLTF	TGTGCCAGCTCACTCTTCGGGACACCCTCTGGGGCCAACGTCCTGACTTTC
TRBV27	-	TRBJ1-2	-	CASRLRDGSNYGYTF	TGTGCCAGCAGGCTCAGGGATGGGTCTAACTATGGCTACACCTTC
TRBV27	-	TRBJ2-5	TRBD2	CASSSTGKRLAGIQETQYF	TGTGCCAGCAGTTCGACAGGGAAGAGACTAGCGGGAATCCAAGAGACCCAGTACTTC
TRBV2	-	TRBJ1-5	TRBD1	CASSGGQGGNQPQHF	TGTGCCAGCAGTGGGGGACAGGGCGGCAATCAGCCCCAGCATTTT
TRBV6-6	-	TRBJ1-1	TRBD1	CASMTGATEAFF	TGTGCCAGCATGACAGGGGCCACTGAAGCTTTCTTT
TRBV28	-	TRBJ1-1	-	CASSLRRGRGDLEAFF	TGTGCCAGCAGTTTAAGGAGGGGACGGGGGGATTTAGAAGCTTTCTTT
TRBV11-3	-	TRBJ2-7	TRBD2	CASSLTGTSGAEQYF	TGTGCCAGCAGCCTCACCGGGACTAGCGGGGCCGAGCAGTACTTC
TRBV30	-	TRBJ1-2	TRBD1	CAWSASRQGVGYTF	TGTGCCTGGAGTGCATCGCGACAGGGGGTCGGCTACACCTTC
TRBV10-2	-	TRBJ1-1	-	CASTQGVGRTEAFF	TGCGCCAGCACCCAAGGGGTGGGTCGAACTGAAGCTTTCTTT
TRBV7-9	-	TRBJ2-7	-	CASSPRLYEQYF	TGTGCCAGCAGCCCGCGACTCTACGAGCAGTACTTC
TRBV15	-	TRBJ2-1	-	CATSTSGGNNEQFF	TGTGCCACCAGCACCTCAGGGGGGAACAATGAGCAGTTCTTC
TRBV24-1	-	TRBJ2-3	TRBD2	CATSDFAGGEGDTQYF	TGTGCCACCAGTGATTTTGCGGGGGGCGAGGGAGATACGCAGTATTTT
TRBV27	-	TRBJ2-6	TRBD1	CASGPGGSGANVLTF	TGTGCCAGCGGCCCAGGGGGCTCTGGGGCCAACGTCCTGACTTTC
TRBV4-1	-	TRBJ1-3	-	CASSQEGRRGKSTIYF	TGCGCCAGCAGCCAAGAGGGCAGGAGGGGCAAAAGCACCATATATTTT
TRBV10-3	-	TRBJ2-7	TRBD1	CAIAGGDYEQYF	TGTGCCATCGCAGGGGGCGACTACGAGCAGTACTTC
TRBV3-1/TRBV3-2	-	TRBJ2-7	TRBD2	CASSLQGSSGGAYEQYF	TGTGCCAGCAGCCTCCAGGGTTCGTCTGGGGGGGCCTACGAGCAGTACTTC
TRBV4-3	-	TRBJ1-2	-	CASSQESSQAVYGYTF	TGCGCCAGCAGCCAAGAGTCGTCGCAGGCTGTCTATGGCTACACCTTC
TRBV7-2	-	TRBJ1-3	TRBD1	CASSDTGGTGNTIYF	TGTGCCAGCAGCGACACAGGGGGTACTGGAAACACCATATATTTT
TRBV4-2	-	TRBJ1-1	-	CASSQDRAGGAFF	TGTGCCAGCAGCCAAGACAGGGCCGGAGGGGCTTTCTTT
TRBV7-3	-	TRBJ1-1	-	CASSLMASVRTEAFF	TGTGCCAGCAGCTTAATGGCCTCAGTCAGGACTGAAGCTTTCTTT
TRBV5-4	few	TRBJ2-6	TRBD1	CASSVGQGLGANVLTF	TGTGCCAGCAGCGTAGGACAGGGATTAGGGGCCAACGTCCTGACTTTC
TRBV15	-	TRBJ1-4	-	CATSARTRGEKLFF	TGTGCCACCAGCGCCCGGACACGCGGTGAAAAACTGTTTTTT
TRBV6-4	-	TRBJ2-7	-	CASSTNRETGEQYF	TGTGCCAGCAGTACGAACAGGGAAACGGGGGAGCAGTACTTC
TRBV28	-	TRBJ1-2	-	CASSARAREGGYTF	TGTGCCAGCAGCGCCCGGGCCCGGGAAGGTGGCTACACCTTC
TRBV15	-	TRBJ2-7	-	CATSRDPSYEQYF	TGTGCCACCAGCAGAGATCCGAGTTACGAGCAGTACTTC
TRBV4-3	-	TRBJ2-1	TRBD2	CASSQGGGDLSYNEQFF	TGCGCCAGCAGCCAAGGGGGAGGGGACTTATCCTACAATGAGCAGTTCTTC
TRBV29-1	once	TRBJ1-2	TRBD1	CSVEYIGTGGDGYTF	TGCAGCGTTGAATATATCGGGACAGGGGGCGATGGCTACACCTTC
TRBV28	-	TRBJ1-1	-	CASRGGLRVNTEAFF	TGTGCCAGCCGAGGGGGTCTTAGGGTGAACACTGAAGCTTTCTTT
TRBV4-3	-	TRBJ1-2	-	CASSQGLGEANGYTF	TGCGCCAGCAGCCAAGGGTTGGGGGAGGCGAATGGCTACACCTTC
TRBV3-1/TRBV3-2	once	TRBJ2-5	-	CASSQVLARRNGTQYF	TGTGCCAGCAGCCAAGTGTTAGCACGGCGTAATGGGACCCAGTACTTC
TRBV5-6	few	TRBJ2-7	TRBD1	CASSTGTGARTYEQYF	TGTGCCAGCAGCACCGGGACAGGTGCTAGGACCTACGAGCAGTACTTC
TRBV7-6	once	TRBJ2-3	-	CASSPLGEQDTQYF	TGTGCCAGCAGCCCACTTGGGGAGCAGGATACGCAGTATTTT
TRBV30	-	TRBJ1-1	TRBD1	CAWSKPGGGNTEAFF	TGTGCCTGGAGCAAACCAGGGGGTGGTAACACTGAAGCTTTCTTT
TRBV5-1	-	TRBJ1-2	-	CASSLGQSNYGYTF	TGCGCCAGCAGCTTGGGACAATCTAACTATGGCTACACCTTC
TRBV6-2/TRBV6-3	few	TRBJ1-5	TRBD1	CASSPGQRASQPQHF	TGTGCCAGCAGTCCGGGACAGCGGGCGAGTCAGCCCCAGCATTTT
TRBV11-2	few	TRBJ2-7	TRBD1	CASSLGQGVSYEQYF	TGTGCCAGCAGCTTGGGACAGGGAGTCTCCTACGAGCAGTACTTC
TRBV18	-	TRBJ2-7	-	CASSPSSPVGYEQYF	TGTGCCAGCTCACCGTCTAGCCCGGTAGGCTACGAGCAGTACTTC
TRBV4-1	-	TRBJ2-3	TRBD2	CASSQLWRGDTDTQYF	TGCGCCAGCAGCCAATTATGGCGGGGGGACACAGATACGCAGTATTTT
TRBV7-9	few	TRBJ1-3	-	CASSLRGSSGNTIYF	TGTGCCAGCAGCTTACGGGGATCCTCTGGAAACACCATATATTTT
TRBV29-1	-	TRBJ2-5	-	CSVVPEETQYF	TGCAGCGTTGTGCCAGAAGAGACCCAGTACTTC
TRBV5-1	once	TRBJ2-3	-	CASSLSRSTDTQYF	TGCGCCAGCAGCTTAAGTCGGAGCACAGATACGCAGTATTTT
TRBV5-6	-	TRBJ1-2	TRBD1	CASSPGQVYGYTF	TGTGCCAGCAGCCCTGGACAGGTTTATGGCTACACCTTC
TRBV4-3	-	TRBJ1-1	-	CASSQERAGWTEAFF	TGCGCCAGCAGCCAAGAAAGGGCGGGGTGGACTGAAGCTTTCTTT
TRBV6-2/TRBV6-3	-	TRBJ2-3	TRBD1	CASSATGTATDTQYF	TGTGCCAGCAGTGCAACCGGGACAGCTACAGATACGCAGTATTTT
TRBV24-1	-	TRBJ1-1	TRBD1	CATSEPGQGTRTEAFF	TGTGCCACCAGTGAACCGGGACAGGGCACGAGGACTGAAGCTTTCTTT
TRBV4-3	-	TRBJ1-3	-	CASSQDGRSSGNTIYF	TGCGCCAGCAGCCAAGATGGGCGCAGCTCTGGAAACACCATATATTTT
TRBV28	-	TRBJ2-7	-	CASSLKSPVEQYF	TGTGCCAGCAGTTTAAAATCTCCGGTCGAGCAGTACTTC
TRBV7-8	-	TRBJ2-3	-	CASSLVSGADTDTQYF	TGTGCCAGCAGCTTAGTTTCAGGGGCCGACACAGATACGCAGTATTTT
TRBV6-5	-	TRBJ1-4	-	CASSKLLTGNEKLFF	TGTGCCAGCAGTAAACTACTGACAGGCAATGAAAAACTGTTTTTT
TRBV5-4	few	TRBJ1-3	-	CASSYYDIMEGNTIYF	TGTGCCAGCAGCTATTACGACATCATGGAGGGGAACACCATATATTTT
TRBV27	-	TRBJ1-5	TRBD1	CASSHATPGTGGRNQPQHF	TGTGCCAGCAGCCACGCCACGCCCGGGACAGGGGGGCGCAATCAGCCCCAGCATTTT
TRBV10-1	-	TRBJ1-3	TRBD1	CASSGPPDRVKGNTIYF	TGCGCCAGCAGTGGCCCGCCCGACAGGGTAAAAGGAAACACCATATATTTT
TRBV13	-	TRBJ2-7	TRBD2	CASSQGLAGDNEQYF	TGTGCCAGCAGCCAAGGACTAGCGGGAGATAACGAGCAGTACTTC
TRBV3-1/TRBV3-2	-	TRBJ2-1	TRBD1	CASSQPGQGPEQFF	TGTGCCAGCAGCCAGCCGGGACAGGGCCCTGAGCAGTTCTTC